The 17 T cell receptor beta chains reported below all come from one sample, sequenced in a study of Ad26.COV2.S vaccination and SARS-CoV-2 variants. The table came from immunoSEQ multiplex PCR; TCRdb's copy has only in-frame clones and leaves some out. The sample lists about 680,000 clones, roughly 90% occurring once. Indicated treatment: around 19 received Ad26.COV2.S at low or high dose, single or two shots; about 5 received placebo; per-sample allocation not given. Specimens were obtained on day 63 following the first vaccine or placebo injection. The sequences come from peripheral blood, collected in a trial of Ad26.COV2.S vaccine versus placebo. These receptors came from a person between 18 and 59 years old who received the Ad26.COV2.S COVID-19 vaccine or a placebo.

The V gene is TRBV2, the J gene TRBJ2-5; TRBD2 matches at 7 bases. CDR1 and CDR2 from the germline V gene are SNHLY and FYNNEI. This CDR3 is 14 amino acids long. Trimming took 1 base from V and 9 from J; bases not matched to a gene: 8. The CDR3 DNA follows: TGTGCCAGCAGTGAAGAGGCTAGCGGTGCGTCCCAGTACTTC. Protein: CASSEEASGASQYF.

This rearrangement joins TRBV5-4 to TRBJ2-1, with a possible D match to TRBD2 (5 bases). Per the germline V gene, CDR1 is SGHNT and CDR2 is YYREEE (reference sequence). The germline V and J ends were trimmed by 0 bases and 0 bases, with 10 bases remaining between them. The CDR3 is made up of 16 amino acids. In DNA form, the CDR3 reads TGTGCCAGCAGCTTGGATGCGGGTCCCTCCTACAATGAGCAGTTCTTC. Encoded protein: CASSLDAGPSYNEQFF.

This chain connects TRBV5-1 to TRBJ2-2, with 9 bases lining up with TRBD1. Germline V gene data show CDR1 as SGHRS and CDR2 as YFSETQ. The V segment lost 2 bases and the J segment 4 bases; nucleotides outside the gene matches: 6. This CDR3 contains 16 residues. CDR3 nucleotide sequence: TGCGCCAGCAGCTTACAGGGGGCGCGTTTCACCGGGGAGCTGTTTTTT. It yields the protein CASSLQGARFTGELFF.

The chain couples TRBV6-5 to TRBJ2-2, with a tentative D call TRBD1 (6 bases). The germline gives CDR1 MNHEY, CDR2 SVGAGI. The V end was cut by 6 bases, the J end by 1 base, with 9 bases between. The CDR3 spans 14 residues. The CDR3 spells CASSRDKNTGELFF. The CDR3 bases are TGTGCCAGCAGCCGGGACAAGAACACCGGGGAGCTGTTTTTT.

A few counts support this clone. The chain couples TRBV11-2 to TRBJ1-4; TRBD1 aligns across 9 bases. The CDR3 has 16 residues. CDR1 SGHAT and CDR2 FQNNGV come from the germline V gene. V trimming: 3 bases; J trimming: 2 bases; junction bases outside the gene matches: 4. CDR3 in DNA: TGTGCCAGCAGCTTTATAACAGGGGGCACTAATGAAAAACTGTTTTTT. Amino acids: CASSFITGGTNEKLFF. Supplemented by reference TRBV11-2 and TRBJ1-4, the full variable domain reads EAGVAQSPRYKIIEKRQSVAFWCNPISGHATLYWYQQILGQGPKLLIQFQNNGVVDDSQLPKDRFSAERLKGVDSTLKIQPAKLEDSAVYLCASSFITGGTNEKLFFGSGTQLSVL.

The chain carries TRBV12-5 and TRBJ1-1, with D tentatively TRBD1 (6 bases). V lost 6 bases and J lost 1, with 18 bases in between. There are 16 residues in the CDR3. Germline V CDR1 and CDR2: LGHNT, FRNRAP. CDR3: CASGPDRLHGNTEAFF. CDR3 bases: TGTGCTAGTGGACCCGACAGGCTTCACGGGAACACTGAAGCTTTCTTT.

Remarks on this clone: Other DNA sequences in this sample translate to the same CDR3. The rearrangement uses TRBV19 and TRBJ1-5, with D unclear. The CDR3 runs 14 residues. The V end lost 1 base, the J end lost 2 bases, and 6 bases lay between the germline ends. CDR1 is LNHDA and CDR2 is SQIVND in the germline V gene (reference sequence). As DNA, the CDR3 is TGTGCCAGTAGTATAGTTGGAGGCAATCAGCCCCAGCATTTT. This gives the protein CASSIVGGNQPQHF.

The chain combines TRBV29-1 with TRBJ1-1; D unclear. Germline values: CDR1 SQVTM, CDR2 ANQGSEA. The CDR3 is made up of 12 amino acids. Trimming shortened V by 2 bases and J by 6 bases, and 10 bases separated the two germline ends. The CDR3, as DNA: TGCAGCGTTGAACACAACACCCCTGAAGCTTTCTTT. Protein: CSVEHNTPEAFF.

The chain carries TRBV11-2 and TRBJ2-1; TRBD2 agrees at 9 bases. Looked up from germline, CDR1 is SGHAT and CDR2 is FQNNGV. This CDR3 has 13 amino acids. Trimming took 1 base from V and 10 from J; bases not matched to a gene: 2. The chain's CDR3 is CASSLASGDEQFF. DNA of the CDR3: TGTGCCAGCAGCTTAGCTAGCGGGGACGAGCAGTTCTTC.

The rearrangement links TRBV6-5 to TRBJ2-2; D is unresolved. The CDR3 sequence is 12 residues long. V was trimmed by 4 bases and J by 3 bases, leaving 3 bases between them. CDR1 and CDR2 (germline): MNHEY, SVGAGI. The CDR3 DNA reads as TGTGCCAGCAGTTCCTACACCGGGGAGCTGTTTTTT. Translated, it gives CASSSYTGELFF.

V usage is TRBV27 and J usage is TRBJ1-6, with TRBD1 matching 11 bases. The CDR3 extends over 16 amino acids. Germline V gene data show CDR1 as MNHEY and CDR2 as SMNVEV (reference sequence). Trimming cost V 4 bases and J 7 bases; bases outside gene matches: 6. The CDR3 coding sequence is TGTGCCAGCAGTTCCGGGACAGGGGGAAGAAATTCACCCCTCCACTTT. Amino acid sequence: CASSSGTGGRNSPLHF.

This sequence joins TRBV4-2 and TRBJ2-7; D ambiguous. The germline CDR1 and CDR2 sequences are LGHNA and YNFKEQ. The CDR3 contains 13 residues. Trimming removed 4 bases from V and 6 bases from J, with 13 bases in between. The CDR3 DNA follows: TGTGCCAGCAGCCCTACCGCCCGCGGCGAGCAGTACTTC. Amino acid sequence: CASSPTARGEQYF.

V gene TRBV6-5 combines with J gene TRBJ2-3; tentatively, D is TRBD1 (5 bases). V dropped 7 bases and J dropped 1 base, with 12 bases sitting between them. The CDR3 spans 14 residues. Germline-derived CDR1 and CDR2 are MNHEY and SVGAGI. CDR3 sequence: CASTAGFGTDTQYF. The DNA of the CDR3 is TGTGCCAGCACCGCAGGGTTTGGCACAGATACGCAGTATTTT.

The sample holds a few counts of this clone. V and J are TRBV7-6 and TRBJ2-7; 7 nucleotides match TRBD1. CDR3 length: 13 residues. With V trimmed by 4 bases and J by 5 bases, 5 bases remained unmatched. CDR1 and CDR2 from the germline V gene are SGHVS and FNYEAQ. The DNA of the CDR3 is TGTGCCAGCAGCTCGACAGGGATCGACGAGCAGTACTTC. It is translated as CASSSTGIDEQYF. The full variable domain, its missing parts supplied by reference TRBV7-6 and TRBJ2-7, is GAGVSQSPRYKVTKRGQDVALRCDPISGHVSLYWYRQALGQGPEFLTYFNYEAQQDKSGLPNDRFSAERPEGSISTLTIQRTEQRDSAMYRCASSSTGIDEQYFGPGTRLTVT.

This sequence joins TRBV7-6 and TRBJ2-6; no clear D gene. This CDR3 is 15 amino acids long. V was pared by 3 bases and J by 3 bases, with 9 bases between. Germline-derived CDR1 and CDR2 are SGHVS and FNYEAQ. As DNA, the CDR3 is TGTGCCAGCAGCTTTATACACGGTGGGGCCAACGTCCTGACTTTC. Protein: CASSFIHGGANVLTF.

A word on this clone: The sample has other DNA sequences that encode this CDR3 too. The CDR3 region is CASSYRTGGTYEQYF. The CDR3 DNA is TGTGCCAGCAGTTACCGAACAGGGGGGACCTACGAGCAGTACTTC. This sequence joins TRBV6-5 and TRBJ2-7; 8 nucleotides agree with TRBD1. The germline gives CDR1 MNHEY, CDR2 SVGAGI. V lost 2 bases and J lost 2; bases outside the gene matches: 5. The CDR3 spans 15 residues.

This chain joins TRBV5-1 and TRBJ2-3; D may be TRBD2 (5 bases). The CDR3 loop spans 17 amino acids. The germline gives CDR1 SGHRS, CDR2 YFSETQ. V was trimmed by 5 bases and J by 6 bases, leaving 25 bases between them. The CDR3 DNA sequence: TGCGCCAGCAGGCAAACCTCCGGGATTAGCCCTTCGGATACGCAGTATTTT. It is translated as CASRQTSGISPSDTQYF.